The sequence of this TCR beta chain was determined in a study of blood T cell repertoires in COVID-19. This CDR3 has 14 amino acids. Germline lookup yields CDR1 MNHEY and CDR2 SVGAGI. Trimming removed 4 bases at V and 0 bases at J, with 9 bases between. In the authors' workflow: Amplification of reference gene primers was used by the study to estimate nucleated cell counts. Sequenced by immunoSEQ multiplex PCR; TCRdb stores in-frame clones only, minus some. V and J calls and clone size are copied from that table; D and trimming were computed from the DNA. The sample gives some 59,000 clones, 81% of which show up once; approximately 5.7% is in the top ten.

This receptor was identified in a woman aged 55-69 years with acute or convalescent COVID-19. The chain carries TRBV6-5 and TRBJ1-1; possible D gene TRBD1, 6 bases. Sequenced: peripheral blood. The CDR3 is CASSFRTVNTEAFF. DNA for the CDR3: TGTGCCAGCAGTTTCAGGACAGTGAACACTGAAGCTTTCTTT.